This TCR beta chain comes out of a study of cytomegalovirus exposure and HLA in healthy donors. General study points: Excluded were some V segments that proved indistinguishable, including TRBV6-2 and TRBV6-3. In a later analysis, the majority of CMV-associated beta chains seemingly showed HLA restriction.

V dropped 5 bases and J dropped 2; count of bases not matched to a gene: 9. The CDR3 has 15 residues. CDR1 is SGHVS, CDR2 FQNEAQ, per germline. Amplification used 60 Vbeta primers and 13 Jbeta primers. Produced via immunoSEQ multiplex PCR; TCRdb's table is partial and in-frame only. The profile shows 100,000 to 150,000 clones, over 80% of them singletons. Worth noting for this clone: Its antigen is not identified.

J is TRBJ2-7 and V is TRBV7-8, with 7 bases lining up with TRBD1. The TCR sequence derives from a man aged 18 to 30 in good health and CMV-seropositive. Sequencing used PBMCs. The CDR3 coding sequence is TGTGCCAGCAGCCCGCGACAGGGATCAGCCTACGAGCAGTACTTC. Amino acid sequence: CASSPRQGSAYEQYF.